Shown below are 15 T cell receptor delta chains from a single sample sequenced in a study of gamma-delta T cells after stem cell transplantation. TCRdb reanalysed the RT-PCR reads via CATT. This repertoire shows about 1,400 delta-chain clones, around 2.6% found once; its top ten account for 44%. The sequencing input was gamma-delta T cells. The receptors shown here come from a human donor. It is not recorded whose cells these are; they may come from a transplant donor.

A word on this clone: Only one base separates this from a far larger clonotype, so it likely reflects a read error. This specimen includes other DNA sequences encoding the same CDR3. This rearrangement joins TRDV1 to TRDJ1, with TRDD3 matching over 10 bases. Germline trimming cut 0 bases from V and 0 bases from J; bases unmatched to any gene: 22. From germline, CDR1 is TSWWSYY and CDR2 QGS. The CDR3 runs 23 residues. CDR3 region: CALGELEPSGGYAFETHTDKLIF. In DNA form, the CDR3 reads TGTGCTCTTGGGGAACTAGAGCCATCGGGGGGATACGCTTTCGAGACGCACACCGATAAACTCATCTTT.

Notes on this clone: A far larger clone differs by one base, so this is likely a read error. Other nucleotide sequences in the sample specify the same CDR3. The chain links TRDV3 to TRDJ1; a weak D match, TRDD3 (5 bases). The CDR3 totals 24 residues. The ends were cut back, 2 bases at V and 0 bases at J, with 43 bases in the middle. Germline CDR1 reads TVYSNPD; CDR2 reads GDNSRS (reference sequence). The CDR3 loop is CAFVGTVTFVFNSLPIQDTDKLIF. CDR3 coding DNA: TGTGCCTTTGTGGGGACCGTTACCTTTGTCTTCAATTCACTCCCGATTCAGGACACCGATAAACTCATCTTT.

In the case of this clone: A far larger clone is just one base off, so this is likely a read error. Distinct nucleotide sequences in the sample also encode this CDR3. The rearrangement joins TRDV3 to TRDJ1, with D perhaps matching TRDD2 or TRDD3 (5 bases each). From germline, CDR1 is TVYSNPD and CDR2 GDNSRS (reference sequence). V shed 2 bases and J shed 0 bases, with 43 bases lying between them. There are 24 residues in the CDR3. For the CDR3, the DNA is TGTGCCTTTGTGGGGACCGTTACCTTCGTCTTCAATTCACTCCCAATTCAGGACACCGATAAACTCATCTTT. Translated, it gives CAFVGTVTFVFNSLPIQDTDKLIF.

Regarding this clone: One base separates it from a far larger clone, so it is likely a read error. The same CDR3 can be traced to other DNA sequences in this sample. The rearrangement joins TRDV1 to TRDJ4; D possibly matches TRDD2 or TRDD3 (6 bases each). CDR1 TSWWSYY and CDR2 QGS come from the germline V gene. This CDR3 is 19 amino acids long. The CDR3 DNA reads TGCGCTCTTGGGGAATTCCGACGGCCTTCCCCGGCCGGGGGACTACCCCTGATCTTT. This translates into CALGEFRRPSPAGGLPLIF.

This clone was seen only a few times. The protein TCRdb lists belongs to a much larger clone and differs from this DNA's translation at residue 7, which points to a read error; the protein shown is made from the DNA. The chain uses TRDV2 and TRDJ3; weak D call: TRDD3 (5 bases). Trimming removed 1 base from V and 2 bases from J, with 14 bases in between. The germline V gene has CDR1 GEAIGNYY and CDR2 EKD. This CDR3 has 18 residues. This chain's CDR3 is CACDTGWIWAWDTRQMFF. The DNA of the CDR3 is TGTGCCTGTGACACAGGATGGATATGGGCCTGGGACACCCGACAGATGTTTTTC.

A word on this clone: A far larger clone is one base from this, pointing to a likely read error. The chain's CDR3 is CACDTRGGTGGYVLVDKLIF. The CDR3 nucleotides are TGTGCCTGTGACACCCGAGGCGGGACTGGGGGATATGTTTTGGTGGATAAACTCATCTTT. The chain uses TRDV2 and TRDJ1, with 11 bases that match TRDD3. This CDR3 has 20 residues. V shed 0 bases and J 5 bases; nucleotides not matched to a gene: 19. From germline, CDR1 is GEAIGNYY and CDR2 EKD.

Concerning this clone: This likely came from a read error, as a far larger clone is one base away. The chain employs TRDV1 and TRDJ1; the match to TRDD3 covers 10 bases. Germline V gene data show CDR1 as TSWWSYY and CDR2 as QGS. This CDR3 has 23 amino acids. J was trimmed by 4 bases and V by 0 bases; bases with no gene match: 26. The DNA of the CDR3 is TGTGCTCTTGGGGAACTAGAACCATCGGGGGGATACGCTTTCGAGACGCACATCGATAAACTCATCTTT. Amino acids: CALGELEPSGGYAFETHIDKLIF.

A word on this clone: This DNA translates differently at residue 10 from the TCRdb protein, which is that of a much larger clone; a read error is likely, and the protein shown is the DNA's own translation. CDR3 bases: TGTGCCTTTGTGGGGACCGTTACCTTTGCCTTCAATTCACTCCCAATTCAGGACACCGATAAACTCATCTTT. This sequence encodes CAFVGTVTFAFNSLPIQDTDKLIF. This chain links TRDV3 with TRDJ1; D might be TRDD2 or TRDD3, each matching 5 bases. With 2 bases removed from V and 0 bases from J, the gap between germline ends came to 43 bases. CDR1 and CDR2 (germline): TVYSNPD, GDNSRS (reference sequence). The CDR3 is made up of 24 amino acids.

For this clone: This DNA's translation differs at residue 5 from TCRdb's protein, which comes from a much larger clone; a read error is likely, and the protein shown is translated from the DNA. This chain uses TRAV29/DV5 with TRDJ1; 11 nucleotides align to TRDD3. V lost 5 bases, J lost 2 bases, and 20 bases stayed unmatched. Germline V gene lookup returns CDR1 NSMFDY and CDR2 ISSIKDK. The CDR3 extends over 19 amino acids. The CDR3 DNA sequence: TGTGCAGCTGCGGCTTCCTTGGGGGATACGCCCCACCTGACCGATAAACTCATCTTT. This gives the protein CAAAASLGDTPHLTDKLIF.

This clone was counted only a few times. A much more abundant neighbour one base away suggests this may be a read error. This chain joins TRDV1 and TRDJ1; 7 bases line up with TRDD2. The trim removed 2 bases at V and 3 bases at J, leaving 42 bases unmatched. The CDR3 is 27 amino acids. Germline CDR1 is TSWWSYY and CDR2 is QGS. CDR3 nucleotide sequence: TGTGCTCTTGGGGAAGCCCGGTCGGCTTTCCTACGGTGGAAGAGCGGGGACCCAATCGGGTACGCCGATAAACTCATCTTT. Its translation: CALGEARSAFLRWKSGDPIGYADKLIF.

This clone has more than one count but fewer than ten. The amino acid sequence in TCRdb belongs to a much larger clone and departs from this DNA's translation at residue 19, likely a sequencing read error; the sequence shown is translated from the DNA. The rearrangement joins TRDV1 to TRDJ1; the match to TRDD3 covers 9 bases. The germline V gene has CDR1 TSWWSYY and CDR2 QGS. The CDR3 extends over 21 amino acids. In nucleotides, the CDR3 is TGTGCTCTTGGTGCTCCCTGTCCTACGGGGTACTGGGGGAGATACACCGATAAACCCATCTTT. It codes for CALGAPCPTGYWGRYTDKPIF.

As regards this clone: This is likely an artifact of a read error, given a far larger clone one base away. The chain employs TRDV2 and TRDJ1; 7 bases align to TRDD3. J lost 0 bases, V lost 3 bases, and 12 bases had no gene match. Germline V gene lookup returns CDR1 GEAIGNYY and CDR2 EKD. This CDR3 is built from 17 residues. For the CDR3, the DNA is TGTGCCTGTGACCCCACTGGGGATGCCCCTTACACCGATAAACTCATCTTT. As protein: CACDPTGDAPYTDKLIF.

This clone was detected only a few times. The protein TCRdb lists belongs to a much larger clone and differs from this DNA's translation at residue 11, which points to a read error; the protein shown is made from the DNA. The chain joins TRDV3 to TRDJ1; TRDD3 might be the D (5 bases). The ends were cut back, 2 bases at V and 0 bases at J, with 43 bases in the middle. The length of the CDR3 is 24 residues. The germline CDR1 and CDR2 sequences are TVYSNPD and GDNSRS (reference sequence). Written as DNA, the CDR3 is TGTGCCTTTGTGGGGACCGTTACCTTTGTCCTCAATTCACTCCCAATTCAGGACACCGATAAACTCATCTTT. This gives the protein CAFVGTVTFVLNSLPIQDTDKLIF.

This clone came up a few times. One base separates it from a far larger clone, so it is likely a read error. This specimen includes other DNA sequences encoding the same CDR3. The chain employs TRDV2 and TRDJ1, with 9 nucleotides matching TRDD2. CDR3 length: 24 residues. The germline V gene encodes CDR1 GEAIGNYY and CDR2 EKD. CDR3 residues: CACDTGAVGLPTIPGGWGADKLIF. In DNA form, the CDR3 reads TGTGCCTGTGACACCGGAGCGGTTGGCCTTCCTACGATACCCGGAGGATGGGGGGCCGATAAACTCATCTTC.

This clone was picked up a small number of times. The protein recorded in TCRdb matches a much larger clone and deviates from this DNA's translation at residue 3, suggesting a read error; the protein here is obtained by translating the DNA. The rearrangement uses TRDV2 and TRDJ1; 7 bases are shared with TRDD3. Germline lookup yields CDR1 GEAIGNYY and CDR2 EKD. The CDR3 contains 17 residues. As DNA, the CDR3 is TGTGCCAGTGACACGGGTGCTGGGCGACCGGGGATAGGTAAACTCATCTTT. Amino acid sequence: CASDTGAGRPGIGKLIF.